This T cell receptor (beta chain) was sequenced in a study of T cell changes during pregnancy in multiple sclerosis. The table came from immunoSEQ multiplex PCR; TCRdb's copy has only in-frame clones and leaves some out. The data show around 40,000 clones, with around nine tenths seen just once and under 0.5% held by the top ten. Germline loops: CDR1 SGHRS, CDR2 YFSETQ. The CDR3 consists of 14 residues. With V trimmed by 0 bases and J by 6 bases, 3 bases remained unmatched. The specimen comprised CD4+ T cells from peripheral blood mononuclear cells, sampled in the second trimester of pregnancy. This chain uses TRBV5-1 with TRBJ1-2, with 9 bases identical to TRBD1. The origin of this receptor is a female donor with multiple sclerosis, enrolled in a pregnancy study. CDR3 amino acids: CASSLGGQGDGYTF. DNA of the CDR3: TGCGCCAGCAGCTTGGGGGGACAGGGCGATGGCTACACCTTC.